This T cell receptor beta chain is from a study of CD8+CD57+ T cells in acquired aplastic anemia. For sequencing, patients were chosen who had shown expansion of CD8+CD57+ cells by flow cytometry. Template material for TCR beta VDJ and CDR3 profiling consisted of genomic DNA. TCRdb analysed the reads with MiXCR anew, one entry per CDR3 protein. The sample yields fewer than 250,000 distinct CDR3 sequences, around 46% seen once. The germline V and J ends were trimmed by 0 bases and 0 bases, with 8 bases remaining between them. The CDR3 loop spans 14 amino acids. The germline V gene encodes CDR1 DFQATT and CDR2 SNEGSKA (reference sequence).

V is TRBV20-1 and J is TRBJ1-2, with D maybe TRBD1 (5 bases). The receptor was derived from a human donor with aplastic anemia. Sequencing used sorted CD4+, CD8+, or CD8+CD57+ T cells (not recorded which) from PBMCs. CDR3 residues: CSARERQTNYGYTF. In DNA, the CDR3 is TGCAGTGCTAGAGAGAGACAGACTAACTATGGCTACACCTTC.